The present T cell receptor beta chain was sequenced within a study of blood T cell repertoires in COVID-19. Overall study context: The study drew acute and convalescent COVID-19 samples from the United States, Italy and Spain.

This study enrolled people aged 18 to 89 from approximately 25 US geographic areas. The study assigned cohorts using participant-reported clinical history. Cohort 3 donors counted as recovered after two negative PCRs, clearance, or resolved symptoms. Trimming left V 0 bases short and J 5 bases short, with 16 bases between. Germline values: CDR1 SGHVS, CDR2 FNYEAQ. This CDR3 has 16 amino acids. The repertoire was sequenced with immunoSEQ multiplex PCR; TCRdb's copy has only in-frame clones and lacks some. The sample shows a few hundred thousand clones, about 85% of them seen only once. The rearrangement joins TRBV7-6 to TRBJ1-1; D gene unclear. Sequenced: PBMCs or T cells enriched from blood (not recorded which). The TCR originated in a woman between 55 and 75 years old who had recovered from COVID-19. This CDR3 is CASSLATEGLGTEAFF. In nucleotides, the CDR3 is TGTGCCAGCAGCTTAGCCACGGAGGGTCTGGGAACTGAAGCTTTCTTT.